Below are 16 T cell receptor beta chains sequenced from a single sample in a study of immune characterization of retroperitoneal liposarcoma. Each CDR3 protein gets one entry after TCRdb re-called the PCR reads with MiXCR. The sample carries over 3,500 distinct CDR3 sequences, 35% recorded once. Sample: tumor tissue. These receptors were collected from a male donor with retroperitoneal liposarcoma.

This clonotype rates as medium-sized (0.01 to 0.1%). The genes are TRBV11-3 and TRBJ2-2; tentatively, D is TRBD2 (5 bases). The CDR3 extends over 13 amino acids. CDR1 SGHNT and CDR2 YENEEA come from the germline V gene. Trimming removed 0 bases from V and 11 bases from J, with 10 bases in between. The DNA of the CDR3 is TGTGCCAGCAGCTTAGACGGAGAGGGAGAGCTGTTTTTT. This translates into CASSLDGEGELFF. The variable domain in full, completed from reference TRBV11-3 and TRBJ2-2, reads EAGVVQSPRYKIIEKKQPVAFWCNPISGHNTLYWYLQNLGQGPELLIRYENEEAVDDSQLPKDRFSAERLKGVDSTLKIQPAELGDSAVYLCASSLDGEGELFFGEGSRLTVL.

This sequence joins TRBV6-6 and TRBJ2-1; D not certain. CDR1 MNHNY and CDR2 SVGAGI come from the germline V gene (reference sequence). This CDR3 spans 14 amino acids. Trimming removed 0 bases at V and 9 bases at J, with 12 bases between. CDR3 sequence reads: CASSYSIESGEQFF. The CDR3 DNA reads as TGTGCCAGCAGTTACTCGATTGAGAGTGGTGAGCAGTTCTTC.

As for this clonotype: This may arise from a read error, as a much more abundant clone is one base away. The chain recombines TRBV28 with TRBJ2-4; 12 bases fit TRBD2. Germline CDR1 is MDHEN and CDR2 is SYDVKM. J was trimmed by 13 bases and V by 6 bases; bases with no gene match: 25. The length of the CDR3 is 19 residues. The CDR3 loop is CASSRGTSGRVLSYNEQYF. As DNA, the CDR3 is TGTGCCAGCAGCAGGGGGACTAGCGGGCGTGTTTTGTCCTACAATGAGCAGTACTTC.

This rearrangement joins TRBV18 to TRBJ2-1; D gene uncertain. The germline CDR1 and CDR2 sequences are KGHSH and LQKENI. The CDR3 is 17 residues long. The V end lost 3 bases, the J end lost 13 bases, and 28 bases lay between the germline ends. The CDR3 sequence: CASSPPAYQASQETQFF. Written as DNA, the CDR3 is TGTGCCAGCTCACCCCCCGCTTATCAGGCCAGTCAAGAGACCCAGTTCTTC.

This clonotype showed up just a few times. Here the CDR3 reads CASSYLTGTGGYEQYF. The CDR3 DNA is TGTGCCAGCAGTTACCTTACCGGGACAGGGGGCTACGAGCAGTACTTC. This sequence joins TRBV6-5 and TRBJ2-7; 11 bases align to TRBD1. The CDR3 is 16 amino acids. Trimming removed 2 bases from V and 3 bases from J; junction bases left unmatched: 6. Germline CDR1 reads MNHEY; CDR2 reads SVGAGI.

As concerns this clonotype: As the CDR3 is not closed by the conserved phenylalanine or tryptophan, this likely results from a read error. The CDR3 reads CAISESGLAGYNEQYL. CDR3 in DNA: TGTGCCATCAGTGAGTCGGGCCTAGCGGGCTACAATGAGCAGTACTTA. The chain couples TRBV10-3 to TRBJ2-1, with 8 bases fitting TRBD2. The DNA end lines up better with TRBJ2-7; the J call may be wrong. The CDR3 is 16 residues long. Germline loops: CDR1 ENHRY, CDR2 SYGVKD.

This chain uses TRBV6-6 with TRBJ2-1, with 12 bases matching TRBD1. Germline V CDR1 and CDR2: MNHNY, SVGAGI (reference sequence). The CDR3 has 14 amino acids. After removal of 11 bases from V and 10 bases from J, the junction contained 12 bases not matched to a gene. The CDR3 coding sequence is TGTGCCTACGGGACAGGGGGCGCTTCCTACGAGCAGTTCTTC. It is translated as CAYGTGGASYEQFF.

By sample share, this clonotype is medium-sized. V and J are TRBV27 and TRBJ2-2, with a tentative D call TRBD1 (6 bases). V was pared by 8 bases and J by 6 bases, with 16 bases between. The CDR3 runs to 14 residues. The germline V gene encodes CDR1 MNHEY and CDR2 SMNVEV (reference sequence). CDR3 in DNA: TGTGCCAGCGGACCCCAGGGGAGCGCCGGGGAGCTGTTTTTT. This sequence encodes CASGPQGSAGELFF.

The table lists this clonotype with a few counts. The chain uses TRBV27 and TRBJ2-5; 7 bases line up with TRBD2. Matching the DNA end better, TRBJ2-1 makes the J call doubtful. The CDR3 is 16 residues long. Germline CDR1 MNHEY, CDR2 SMNVEV (reference sequence). This chain's CDR3 is CASSLVAGAIYNEQFF. The DNA of the CDR3 is TGTGCCAGCAGTTTAGTAGCGGGTGCAATATACAATGAGCAGTTCTTC.

Notes on this clonotype: A much larger clone lies one base from this, so it may be a read error. The chain joins TRBV6-1 to TRBJ2-5; D is ambiguous. Germline loops: CDR1 MNHNS, CDR2 SASEGT. The CDR3 totals 12 residues. The V and J ends lost 3 bases and 1 base respectively, with 3 bases between them. CDR3 in amino acids: CASSDSQETQYF. DNA of the CDR3: TGTGCCAGCAGTGACAGCCAAGAGACCCAGTACTTC.

On this clonotype: This may be a read error, as it is one base from a much larger clone. V usage is TRBV7-2 and J usage is TRBJ2-5; the D gene is possibly TRBD1 (5 bases). This CDR3 has 16 residues. V lost 1 base, J lost 4 bases, and 16 bases lay in between. Germline V lookup: CDR1 SGHTA, CDR2 FQGNSA. CDR3 nucleotide sequence: TGTGCCAGCAGCTTAGTTTTAGACAGAGGACCAGAGACCCAGTACTTC. Translating it yields CASSLVLDRGPETQYF. The full variable domain, its missing parts supplied by reference TRBV7-2 and TRBJ2-5, is GAGVSQSPSNKVTEKGKDVELRCDPISGHTALYWYRQSLGQGLEFLIYFQGNSAPDKSGLPSDRFSAERTGGSVSTLTIQRTQQEDSAVYLCASSLVLDRGPETQYFGPGTRLLVL.

This clonotype is categorized as large. The CDR3 reads CASSLTLRGGGYNEQYF. CDR3 nucleotide sequence: TGTGCCAGCAGCTTAACATTGCGGGGGGGGGGGTACAATGAGCAGTACTTC. This sequence joins TRBV7-3 and TRBJ2-1; 9 bases fit TRBD2. The closer fit of TRBJ2-7 to the DNA end suggests the J call may be wrong. The CDR3 runs 17 residues. Germline V gives CDR1 SGHTA, CDR2 FQGTGA.

The rearrangement uses TRBV6-1 and TRBJ2-1; 7 positions agree with TRBD2. The V gene's germline CDR1 is MNHNS and CDR2 SASEGT. The V segment lost 3 bases and the J segment 3 bases; nucleotides outside the gene matches: 8. The CDR3 covers 16 residues. The CDR3 nucleotides read TGTGCCAGCAGTGACCTTCGGCTAGCGGACTACAATGAGCAGTTCTTC. Encoded protein: CASSDLRLADYNEQFF.

This clonotype was counted many times. The chain links TRBV6-1 to TRBJ2-1, with 10 bases identical to TRBD1. The CDR3 runs 16 residues. From germline, CDR1 is MNHNS and CDR2 SASEGT. The junction had 12 bases not matched to a gene; V was cut back by 0 bases and J by 13 bases. The DNA for the CDR3 is TGTGCCAGCAGTGAAGCCCAGACAGGGGGCCAAGAGACCCAGTTCTTC. It translates to CASSEAQTGGQETQFF.

The chain carries TRBV20-1 and TRBJ2-1; TRBD1 aligns across 7 bases. CDR1 is DFQATT and CDR2 is SNEGSKA in the germline V gene (reference sequence). The junction had 6 bases not matched to a gene; V was cut back by 0 bases and J by 4 bases. The CDR3 length is 15 residues. For the CDR3, the DNA is TGCAGTGCTAGAGATCTGTTGGGACAGTACAATGAGCAGTTCTTC. Protein: CSARDLLGQYNEQFF.

Only a few counts were recorded for this clonotype. J is TRBJ2-3 and V is TRBV6-1; the match to TRBD2 covers 12 bases. V lost 2 bases and J lost 4; bases outside the gene matches: 1. This CDR3 contains 15 residues. Per the germline V gene, CDR1 is MNHNS and CDR2 is SASEGT. CDR3 residues: CASSELAGGPDTQYF. CDR3 DNA sequence: TGTGCCAGCAGTGAACTAGCGGGGGGGCCAGATACGCAGTATTTT.